The sample holds many counts of the clone carrying this T cell receptor (beta chain). No treatment had been given to any patient before thyroid surgery. This sample is drawn from a study of metastatic and nonmetastatic thyroid tumors. Original processing methods: Researchers built a distant-metastasis classifier for papillary thyroid cancer that drew on CDR3 differences across clinicopathological groups. TCRdb re-called the PCR reads with MiXCR. The authors' filters were not applied to this entry. The data contain approximately 28,000 clones, around 17% of them singletons. This CDR3 has 15 residues. CDR1 and CDR2 (germline): GTSNPN, SVGIG (reference sequence). Trimming took 1 base from V and 6 from J; bases not matched to a gene: 9.

This sequence was found in a male donor with papillary thyroid cancer or a benign thyroid nodule (not recorded which). Some clones in this sample may be carry-over from other donors' samples. The V gene is TRBV30, the J gene TRBJ2-5; 9 bases map to TRBD2. The sequencing input was blood. CDR3: CAWSEVAGVMQTQYF. The CDR3 nucleotides read TGTGCCTGGAGTGAGGTAGCGGGAGTTATGCAGACCCAGTACTTC.